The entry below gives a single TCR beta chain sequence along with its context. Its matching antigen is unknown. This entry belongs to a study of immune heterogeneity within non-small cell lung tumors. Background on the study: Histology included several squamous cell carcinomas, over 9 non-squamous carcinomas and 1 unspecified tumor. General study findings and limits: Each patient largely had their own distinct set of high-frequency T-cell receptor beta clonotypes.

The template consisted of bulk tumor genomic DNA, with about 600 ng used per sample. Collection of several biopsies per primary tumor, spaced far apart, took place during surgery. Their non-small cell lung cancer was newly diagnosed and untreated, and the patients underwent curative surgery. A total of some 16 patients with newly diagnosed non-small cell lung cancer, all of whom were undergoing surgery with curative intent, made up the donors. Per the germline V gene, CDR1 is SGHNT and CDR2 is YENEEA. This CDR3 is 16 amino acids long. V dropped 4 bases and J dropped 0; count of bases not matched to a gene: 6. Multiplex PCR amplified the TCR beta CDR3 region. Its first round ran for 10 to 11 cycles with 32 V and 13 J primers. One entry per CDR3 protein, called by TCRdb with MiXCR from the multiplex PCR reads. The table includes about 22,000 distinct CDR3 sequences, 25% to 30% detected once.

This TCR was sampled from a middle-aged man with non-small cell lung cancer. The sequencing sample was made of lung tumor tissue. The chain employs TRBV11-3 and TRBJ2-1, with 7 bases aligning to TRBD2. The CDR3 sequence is CASSSFLAVSYNEQFF. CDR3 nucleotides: TGTGCCAGCAGCTCCTTCCTAGCGGTCTCCTACAATGAGCAGTTCTTC.